A selection of T cell receptor beta chains follows, all from one sample in a study of blood T cell repertoires in COVID-19. The assay was immunoSEQ multiplex PCR, and TCRdb's table has in-frame clones only and misses some. This sample has over 200,000 clones, with 80% to 90% found just once. Sequences were obtained from PBMCs or T cells enriched from blood (not recorded which). Receptor source: a woman younger than 45 who had been exposed to COVID-19. Both conserved end residues are part of each CDR3. The D gene is left open where the match is weak. Only some rows state a clone size, as once, few, many or a class for expanded clones.

V gene,J gene,clone size,D gene,CDR3 DNA,CDR3 protein
TRBV18,TRBJ2-7,-,TRBD2,TGTGCCAGCTCAGAAGGGACTAGCCGAAGCTCCTACGAGCAGTACTTC,CASSEGTSRSSYEQYF
TRBV29-1,TRBJ1-1,-,-,TGCAGCGCTTTGATGGGCTTGAACACTGAAGCTTTCTTT,CSALMGLNTEAFF
TRBV5-1,TRBJ2-7,-,-,TGCGCCAGCAGCCCGGGGGGCAGGGACAACGAGCAGTACTTC,CASSPGGRDNEQYF
TRBV12-2,TRBJ2-7,-,-,TGTGCAAGTCGCTTCGTAGCGGGATCCCGCATTTACGAGCAGTACTTC,CASRFVAGSRIYEQYF
TRBV29-1,TRBJ1-2,-,TRBD1,TGCAGCGTCAGACGATACAGGGGCATTAACTATGGCTACACCTTC,CSVRRYRGINYGYTF
TRBV5-1,TRBJ2-3,-,-,TGCGCCAGCAGCAACCCCCTAGCCCCGAGCACAGATACGCAGTATTTT,CASSNPLAPSTDTQYF
TRBV28,TRBJ1-2,-,-,-,CASSSSGSAYGYTF
TRBV19,TRBJ2-7,many,TRBD1,TGTGCCAGTAGTGCCTTCGGGACAGGGCACCACGAGCAGTACTTC,CASSAFGTGHHEQYF
TRBV9,TRBJ1-1,-,-,TGTGCCAGCAGCCCCCACGTAAGGGGTGAAGCTTTCTTT,CASSPHVRGEAFF
TRBV28,TRBJ1-1,-,-,TGTGCCAGCAAAACGACAGGGAACACTGAAGCTTTCTTT,CASKTTGNTEAFF
TRBV19,TRBJ1-6,-,-,TGTGCCAGTAGTGCACGAACAGGGTTAAGGTATAATTCACCCCTCCACTTT,CASSARTGLRYNSPLHF
TRBV2,TRBJ2-7,-,-,TGTGCCAGCATAGGGACTCCGCGGTACGAGCAGTACTTC,CASIGTPRYEQYF
TRBV14,TRBJ1-5,-,-,TGTGCCAGCAGCCAAGAGGGGGGTCGACAGCATTTT,CASSQEGGRQHF
TRBV21-1,TRBJ2-1,-,-,TGTGCCAGCAGCAGCAAGCGGGATGTGATGAATGAGCAGTTCTTC,CASSSKRDVMNEQFF
TRBV11-2,TRBJ2-1,-,TRBD2,TGTGCCAGCAGCTTTGCTAGCGGGAGGGACAATGAGCAGTTCTTC,CASSFASGRDNEQFF
TRBV7-7,TRBJ2-6,-,-,TGTGCTAGCAGTCCTTACAGCCGCTCTGGGGCCAACGTCCTGACTTTC,CASSPYSRSGANVLTF
TRBV6-5,TRBJ1-2,once,TRBD1,TGTGCCAGCGGACGGGACAGACTATATGGCTACACCTTC,CASGRDRLYGYTF
TRBV7-3,TRBJ2-7,-,-,TGTGCCAGCAGCTTACGGCGGGTTCAAGGCGAGCAGTACTTC,CASSLRRVQGEQYF
TRBV4-1,TRBJ1-2,-,-,TGCGCCAGCAGCCAAGTCTGGGGCGAGACGGGCTACACCTTC,CASSQVWGETGYTF
TRBV11-2,TRBJ1-4,once,TRBD1,TGTGCCAGCAGCTTAACAGGGGGCAAGGCTAATGAAAAACTGTTTTTT,CASSLTGGKANEKLFF
TRBV30,TRBJ1-2,-,-,TGTGCCTGGGATACAACACAGGGCACCTATGGCTACACCTTC,CAWDTTQGTYGYTF
TRBV19,TRBJ1-2,-,TRBD1,TGTGCCAGTAGTATATTAAAGCGGTGGGGACAGAAAACTAACTATGGCTACACCTTC,CASSILKRWGQKTNYGYTF
TRBV12-5,TRBJ2-7,-,-,TGTGCTAGTGCCCTAAGGGGTTACGAGCAGTACTTC,CASALRGYEQYF
TRBV7-3,TRBJ2-3,-,TRBD2,TGTGCCAGCAGCTTCTCGACTAGCGGGAGTGATACGCAGTATTTT,CASSFSTSGSDTQYF
TRBV27,TRBJ1-1,-,-,TGTGCCAGCAGTCAAACAGGGACGGAAGCTTTCTTT,CASSQTGTEAFF
TRBV3-1/TRBV3-2,TRBJ2-3,-,-,TGTGCCAGCAGCCTTGGGGGCCCCACAGATACGCAGTATTTT,CASSLGGPTDTQYF
TRBV10-3,TRBJ1-1,-,TRBD1,TGTGCCATCAGCCCCGACAGGGTTCGCACTGAAGCTTTCTTT,CAISPDRVRTEAFF
TRBV7-9,TRBJ2-5,-,-,TGTGCCAGCAGCTCAACCAAACACTCAGACCCCGGGGTTCGAGAGACCCAGTACTTC,CASSSTKHSDPGVRETQYF
TRBV7-3,TRBJ2-1,-,TRBD2,TGTGCCAGCAGGATGACGGGACTAGCGGGAGGCTCCTCCTACAATGAGCAGTTCTTC,CASRMTGLAGGSSYNEQFF
TRBV6-2/TRBV6-3,TRBJ2-4,-,-,TGTGCCAGCAGTAGTCCTTACAGGGAGGCCAAAAACATTCAGTACTTC,CASSSPYREAKNIQYF
TRBV24-1,TRBJ2-3,-,TRBD2,TGTGCCACCAGTGGGGACGGGAGGGTGGAAACGCAGTATTTT,CATSGDGRVETQYF
TRBV19,TRBJ2-5,-,-,TGTGCCAGTACCACAGGGTCAAGAGAGACCCAGTACTTC,CASTTGSRETQYF
TRBV6-5,TRBJ1-5,few,-,TGTGCCAGCAGCCCCCAGGGTATTTATCAGCCCCAGCATTTT,CASSPQGIYQPQHF
TRBV30,TRBJ2-5,-,TRBD2,TGTGCCTGGAGTCCCAGCGGGAGGGCCATTGGAGAGACCCAGTACTTC,CAWSPSGRAIGETQYF
TRBV28,TRBJ2-2,-,-,TGTGCCAGCGCCAGGGGCAGGGACACCGGGGAGCTGTTTTTT,CASARGRDTGELFF
TRBV7-2,TRBJ1-1,-,TRBD1,TGTGCCAGCAGCCCATTCCAGGGGGCGTACACTGAAGCTTTCTTT,CASSPFQGAYTEAFF
TRBV6-5,TRBJ2-7,once,-,TGTGCCAGCATAGAGGGGGTTCCCGACGAGCAGTACTTC,CASIEGVPDEQYF
TRBV19,TRBJ2-7,-,-,TGTGCCAGTAGTCCAGGGGCAGTCCGCGAGCAGTACTTC,CASSPGAVREQYF
TRBV5-1,TRBJ1-2,-,-,TGCGCCAGCAGCTTGCGAGGTGGGGGCCTCTATGGCTACACCTTC,CASSLRGGGLYGYTF
TRBV19,TRBJ2-1,-,TRBD2,TGTGCCAGTAGTGTTCCGGGACTAGCTTACAATGAGCAGTTCTTC,CASSVPGLAYNEQFF
TRBV4-1,TRBJ1-5,-,-,TGCGCCAGCAGCCAAGATCACAATCAGCCCCAGCATTTT,CASSQDHNQPQHF
TRBV27,TRBJ1-1,-,TRBD1,TGTGCCAGCAAACAGGGGGTGGGTACTGAAGCTTTCTTT,CASKQGVGTEAFF
TRBV6-1,TRBJ1-5,-,-,TGTGCCAGCAGTGAGGCAGGGTCTCTTCAGCCCCAGCATTTT,CASSEAGSLQPQHF
TRBV29-1,TRBJ2-5,-,-,TGCAGCGCCACAGGAGCCCCAGAGACCCAGTACTTC,CSATGAPETQYF
TRBV11-1,TRBJ2-7,-,TRBD1,TGTGCCAGCAGCTCCCCGGGACAGAGCTATTACGAGCAGTACTTC,CASSSPGQSYYEQYF
TRBV12-3/TRBV12-4,TRBJ2-2,-,-,TGTGCCAGTGCGGAGCGGCTCACCGGGGAGCTGTTTTTT,CASAERLTGELFF
TRBV6-5,TRBJ2-1,-,-,TGTGCCAGCAGTCCGTGGGCGCCCTACAATGAGCAGTTCTTC,CASSPWAPYNEQFF
TRBV2,TRBJ2-2,few,-,TGTGCCAGCAGGTTCGAGCGCGGGACCACCGGGGAGCTGTTTTTT,CASRFERGTTGELFF
TRBV30,TRBJ1-3,once,TRBD1,TGTGCCTGGAGCCTTCTAGGGGGCCACTCTGGAAACACCATATATTTT,CAWSLLGGHSGNTIYF
TRBV6-6,TRBJ2-2,-,TRBD1,TGTGCCAGCAGTTACCACGACAGGGGCGGAACCGGGGAGCTGTTTTTT,CASSYHDRGGTGELFF
TRBV15,TRBJ1-4,-,TRBD1,TGTGCCACCACCTTAGACAGGGCGACTGAAAAACTGTTTTTT,CATTLDRATEKLFF
TRBV19,TRBJ1-1,-,TRBD1,TGTGCCAGTAGTATAGATGGGGCAGGGGGCACTGAAGCTTTCTTT,CASSIDGAGGTEAFF
TRBV30,TRBJ2-4,-,-,TGTGCCTGGAGTGTTGGGCCCCTAGCCAAAAACATTCAGTACTTC,CAWSVGPLAKNIQYF